The rows below give T cell receptor beta chains drawn from one sample of a study of cytomegalovirus exposure and HLA in healthy donors. Using immunoSEQ multiplex PCR, the repertoire was profiled, and TCRdb retains in-frame clones only, with some absent. There are some 220,000 clones in the sample; over 70% occur only once, and 2.7% lies in the top ten. The specimen sequenced was PBMCs. The receptors originated from a woman between 55 and 75 years old in good health and CMV-seropositive. Each CDR3 is given without its conserved first and last residue.

TRBJ2-1,TRBV9,ASSVASGRYEQF
TRBJ2-5,TRBV5-1,ASSFGVAEETQY
TRBJ1-1,TRBV30,AWGRMNTEAF
TRBJ1-1,TRBV4-3,ASSPQTASEAF
TRBJ2-4,TRBV6-1,ASSEREVRELAKNIQY
TRBJ2-5,TRBV30,AWSHREPETQY
TRBJ2-3,TRBV5-5,ASSLTSYTDTQY
TRBJ1-1,TRBV10-3,ATLKQGLNTEAF
TRBJ1-1,TRBV18,ASSSIQGADTEAF
TRBJ2-7,TRBV4-2,ASSQMGQNYEQY
TRBJ1-2,TRBV9,ASSRTGDNYGYT
TRBJ1-2,TRBV14,ASSPLGQGNYGYT
TRBJ1-2,TRBV19,ASIAGYEDGYT
TRBJ2-3,TRBV7-6,ASSLATSGSEDTQY
TRBJ2-1,TRBV19,ASSTGQGIVDEQF
TRBJ1-3,TRBV29-1,SVTFSGNTIY
TRBJ2-1,TRBV5-1,ASSLQGAVYNEQF
TRBJ2-1,TRBV11-1,ASSLERGGRDEQF
TRBJ2-7,TRBV6-1,ASSEASGQLYEQY
TRBJ2-3,TRBV5-1,ASSGQGTDTQY
TRBJ1-2,TRBV30,AWSVTAGAYGYT
TRBJ2-1,TRBV5-1,ASSSQQGNEQF
TRBJ2-3,TRBV6-1,ASSELGADTQY
TRBJ1-5,TRBV2,ARPIDRGGNQPQH
TRBJ1-5,TRBV28,ASSRKTGESNQPQH
TRBJ2-1,TRBV2,ASTISNEQF
TRBJ2-3,TRBV5-1,ASSKRDLRIGSYTQY
TRBJ2-1,TRBV5-1,ASTGTSGTNEQF
TRBJ2-3,TRBV7-2,ASSFRGGSTDTQY
TRBJ2-3,TRBV7-9,ASSLSTGGDTQY
TRBJ1-3,TRBV19,ASSIGTGFSGNTIY
TRBJ2-2,TRBV9,ASSVTSGGSGTGELF
-,TRBV5-4,ASSFRDSGEQY
TRBJ2-5,TRBV5-1,ATRTGGQETQY
TRBJ2-3,TRBV29-1,SVGTSWYTDTQY
TRBJ2-1,TRBV18,ASSPWREIYNEQF
TRBJ1-1,TRBV7-2,ASSFSGRTEAF
TRBJ1-5,TRBV6-1,ASTELGGDGQPQH
TRBJ1-6,TRBV6-1,ASSEVFGPGHNSPLH
TRBJ1-1,TRBV10-2,ATRYGMDRGGTEAF
TRBJ2-3,TRBV23-1,ASSQRPTTGVDTQY
TRBJ1-5,TRBV2,ASMSGNNQPQH
TRBJ2-5,TRBV28,ASSRGSAETQY
TRBJ1-2,TRBV30,AWGRVSRGGYT